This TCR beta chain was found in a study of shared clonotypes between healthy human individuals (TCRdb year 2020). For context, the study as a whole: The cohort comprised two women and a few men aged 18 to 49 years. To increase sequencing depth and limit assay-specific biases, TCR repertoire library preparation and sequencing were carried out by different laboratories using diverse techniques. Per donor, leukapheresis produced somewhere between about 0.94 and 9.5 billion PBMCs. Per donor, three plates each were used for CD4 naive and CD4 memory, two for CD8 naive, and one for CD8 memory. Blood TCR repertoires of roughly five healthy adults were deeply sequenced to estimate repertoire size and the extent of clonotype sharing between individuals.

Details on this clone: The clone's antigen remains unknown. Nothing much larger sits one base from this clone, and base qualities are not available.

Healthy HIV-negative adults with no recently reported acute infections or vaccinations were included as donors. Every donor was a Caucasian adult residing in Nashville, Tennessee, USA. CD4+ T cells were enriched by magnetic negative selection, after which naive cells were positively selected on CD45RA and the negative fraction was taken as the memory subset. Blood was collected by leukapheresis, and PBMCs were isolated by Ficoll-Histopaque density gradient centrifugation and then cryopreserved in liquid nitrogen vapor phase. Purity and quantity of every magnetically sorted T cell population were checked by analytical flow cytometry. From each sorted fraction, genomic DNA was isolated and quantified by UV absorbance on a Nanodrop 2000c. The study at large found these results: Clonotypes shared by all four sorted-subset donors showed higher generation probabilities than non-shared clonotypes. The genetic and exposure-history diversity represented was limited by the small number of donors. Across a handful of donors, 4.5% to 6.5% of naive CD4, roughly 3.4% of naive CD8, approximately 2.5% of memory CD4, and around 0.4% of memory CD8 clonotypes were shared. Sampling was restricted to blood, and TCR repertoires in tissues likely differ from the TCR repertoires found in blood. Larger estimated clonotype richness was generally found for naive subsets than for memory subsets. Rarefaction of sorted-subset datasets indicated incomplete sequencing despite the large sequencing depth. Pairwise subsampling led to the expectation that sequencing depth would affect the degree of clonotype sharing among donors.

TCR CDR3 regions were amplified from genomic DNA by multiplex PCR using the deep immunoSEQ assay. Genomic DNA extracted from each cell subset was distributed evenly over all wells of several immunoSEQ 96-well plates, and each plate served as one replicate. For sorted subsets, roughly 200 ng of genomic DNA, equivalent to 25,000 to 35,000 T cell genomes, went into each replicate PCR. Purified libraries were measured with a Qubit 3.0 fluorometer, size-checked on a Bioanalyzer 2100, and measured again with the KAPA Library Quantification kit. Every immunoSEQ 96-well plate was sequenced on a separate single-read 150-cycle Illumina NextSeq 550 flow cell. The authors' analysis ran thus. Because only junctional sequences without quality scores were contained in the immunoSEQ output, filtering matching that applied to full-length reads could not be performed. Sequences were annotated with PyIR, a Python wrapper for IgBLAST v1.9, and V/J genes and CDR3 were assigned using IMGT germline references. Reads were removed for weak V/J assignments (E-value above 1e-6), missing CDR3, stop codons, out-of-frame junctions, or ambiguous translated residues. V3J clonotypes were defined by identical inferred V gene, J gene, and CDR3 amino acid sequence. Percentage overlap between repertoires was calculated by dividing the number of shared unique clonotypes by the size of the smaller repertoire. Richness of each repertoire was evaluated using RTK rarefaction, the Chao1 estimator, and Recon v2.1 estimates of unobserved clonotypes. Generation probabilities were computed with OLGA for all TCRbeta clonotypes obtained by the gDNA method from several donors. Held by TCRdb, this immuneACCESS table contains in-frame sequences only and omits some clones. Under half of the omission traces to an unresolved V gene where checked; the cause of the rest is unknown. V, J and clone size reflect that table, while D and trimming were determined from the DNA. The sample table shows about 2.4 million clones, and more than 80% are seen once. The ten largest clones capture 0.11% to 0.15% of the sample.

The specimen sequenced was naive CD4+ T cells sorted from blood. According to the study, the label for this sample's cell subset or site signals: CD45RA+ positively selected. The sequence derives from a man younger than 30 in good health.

The sequenced DNA: TGCGCCAGCAGCCCTATAGGGGGGAGCGCAGATACGCAGTATTTT. The encoded protein is CASSPIGGSADTQYF. The rearranged segments are TRBV10-2 and TRBJ2-3, with the D call perhaps TRBD1 or TRBD2, as 6 bases match in each case. V was cut back by 6 bases and J by 4 bases, leaving a gap of 17 bases between them. The CDR3 sequence holds 15 residues, the cysteine and phenylalanine included. The CDR3 DNA has 45 bases and is translated from base 1. The germline V gene provides CDR1 WSHSY and CDR2 SAAADI.